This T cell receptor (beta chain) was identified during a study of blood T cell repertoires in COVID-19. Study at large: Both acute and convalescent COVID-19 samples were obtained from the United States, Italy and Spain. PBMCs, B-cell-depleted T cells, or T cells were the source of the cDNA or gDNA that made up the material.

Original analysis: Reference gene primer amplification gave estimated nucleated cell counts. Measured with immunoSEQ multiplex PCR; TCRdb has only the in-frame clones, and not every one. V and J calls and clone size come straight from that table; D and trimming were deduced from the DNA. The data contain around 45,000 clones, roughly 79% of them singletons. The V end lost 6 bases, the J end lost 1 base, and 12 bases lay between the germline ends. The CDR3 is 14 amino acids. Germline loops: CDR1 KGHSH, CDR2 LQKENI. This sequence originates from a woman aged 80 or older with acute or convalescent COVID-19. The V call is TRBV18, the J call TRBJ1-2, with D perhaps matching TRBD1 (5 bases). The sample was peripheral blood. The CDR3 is CASSPSGGNYGYTF. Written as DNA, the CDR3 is TGTGCCAGCTCTCCCTCGGGGGGTAACTATGGCTACACCTTC.